The subject of this entry is one T cell receptor (beta chain). Trimming cost V 2 bases and J 8 bases, with 12 bases left between them. Germline CDR1 and CDR2: LNHDA and SQIVND (reference sequence). This CDR3 is 14 amino acids long. This sample stems from a study of blood T cell repertoires in COVID-19. Study-wide context: COVID-19 samples collected from the United States, Italy and Spain covered acute and convalescent phases.

The protocol was immunoSEQ multiplex PCR, while the TCRdb copy is restricted to in-frame clones and leaves out a portion. Among 150,000 to 200,000 clones listed, 78% were seen once. The sample consisted of peripheral blood. This sequence joins TRBV19 and TRBJ1-4, with D unresolved. The sequence came from a woman aged 80 or over with acute or convalescent COVID-19. This chain's CDR3 is CASSIMELEEKLFF. In nucleotides, the CDR3 is TGTGCCAGTAGTATAATGGAGTTGGAGGAAAAACTGTTTTTT.